This note documents a single T cell receptor beta chain sequence. The sample belongs to a study of cytomegalovirus exposure and HLA in healthy donors. CDR3 size: 15 residues. V was cut by 4 bases and J by 0 bases, with 11 bases left in between. In germline, CDR1 is SGHTS, CDR2 YDEGEE. Healthy individuals who donated bone marrow served as the donors. The PCR made use of 60 Vbeta and 13 Jbeta primers. TCRdb keeps only in-frame clones here, not all; method: immunoSEQ multiplex PCR. Of tens of thousands of clones detected, 78% appear once; the ten largest clones hold approximately 9.8%. The sequence was obtained from a man aged 40-55 years in good health and CMV-seronegative. Specimen: PBMCs. The genes are TRBV5-8 and TRBJ2-1; the D is unclear. The CDR3 coding sequence is TGTGCCAGCAGCCTAGGCCAGAACTCCTACAATGAGCAGTTCTTC. It specifies CASSLGQNSYNEQFF.